Sequencing of this T cell receptor beta chain was carried out in a study of early T cells in non-severe SARS-CoV-2 infection. The TCR library protocol attached unique molecular identifiers to the individual cDNA molecules. TCRdb reprocessed the 5' RACE reads via MiXCR and lists one record per CDR3 protein. The sample consists of 50,000 to 65,000 distinct CDR3 sequences, approximately 10% of them appearing once. Study-wide points: Using VDJdb, the matching emphasized anti-spike CD8 responses while missing private and CD4 specificities.

Regarding this clonotype: Its antigen is still unknown.

CDR3 size: 15 residues. Germline V gives CDR1 SGHTA, CDR2 FQGNSA. V gave up 4 bases and J gave up 2 bases, with 13 bases separating them. This specimen consisted of whole blood, obtained at baseline. V usage is TRBV7-2 and J usage is TRBJ2-3, with TRBD2 as a possible D gene (5 bases). This TCR was sampled from an adult who was a healthcare worker with PCR-confirmed SARS-CoV-2 infection or an uninfected control (not recorded which). The CDR3 region is CASSSRGRPTDTQYF. CDR3 coding DNA: TGTGCCAGCAGCTCACGGGGTCGCCCCACAGATACGCAGTATTTT.